This TCR beta chain stems from a study of human T cells and chemical hapten exposure. TCRdb analysed the RACE reads with MiXCR anew, one entry per CDR3 protein. Counted here are about 350,000 distinct CDR3 sequences, around 5.5% occurring once; the ten biggest clones make up about 8.7%. As to time point: pre-sensitization, week 0. This sample's treatment: therapeutic diphenylcyclopropenone sensitization with weekly scalp DPC. The table lists this clonotype with many counts. Germline loops: CDR1 MNHNY, CDR2 SVGAGI (reference sequence). With 4 bases clipped from V and 4 bases from J, the junction kept 3 bases outside the gene matches. This CDR3 has 15 amino acids.

The V call is TRBV6-6, the J call TRBJ2-1; 11 bases are shared with TRBD2. The material was whole blood, obtained in connection with sensitization to the hapten diphenylcyclopropenone (DPC). The sequence was obtained from a woman aged 18-29 years with alopecia areata. Some clones in this sample may be carry-over from other donors' samples. CDR3 nucleotide sequence: TGTGCCAGCAGTTCCACTAGCGGGGGTTACAATGAGCAGTTCTTC. Translating it yields CASSSTSGGYNEQFF.